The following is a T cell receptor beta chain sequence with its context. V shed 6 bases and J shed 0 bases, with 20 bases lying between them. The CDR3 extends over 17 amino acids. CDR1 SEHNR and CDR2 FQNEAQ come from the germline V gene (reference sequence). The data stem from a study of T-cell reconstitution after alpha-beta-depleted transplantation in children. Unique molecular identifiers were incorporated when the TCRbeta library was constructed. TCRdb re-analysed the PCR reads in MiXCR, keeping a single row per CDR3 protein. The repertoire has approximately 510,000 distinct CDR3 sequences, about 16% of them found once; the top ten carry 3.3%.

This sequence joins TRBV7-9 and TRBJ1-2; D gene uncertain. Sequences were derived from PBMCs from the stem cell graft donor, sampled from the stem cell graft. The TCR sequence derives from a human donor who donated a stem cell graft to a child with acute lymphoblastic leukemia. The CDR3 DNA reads TGTGCCAGCAGTTCTCAGGCGATCTCAGAGGCTAACTATGGCTACACCTTC. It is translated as CASSSQAISEANYGYTF.